This TCR beta chain stems from a study of vaccination and CD4 T cells after COVID-19. The Oncomine TCR Beta short-read assay was what sequenced the DNA obtained from cultured CD4+ T cells. TCRdb recomputed calls from the PCR reads with MiXCR, one row per CDR3 protein. The table has 15,000 to 20,000 distinct CDR3 sequences, around 40% seen once. In regard to this clonotype: Its specificity is not known.

Treatment denoted: roughly 11-day PBMC culture with coronavirus spike peptide pools or control peptides (ViraFEST assay). The ends lost 2 bases at V and 4 bases at J; junction bases unmatched: 7. Per the germline V gene, CDR1 is SGHRS and CDR2 is YFSETQ. The CDR3 extends over 16 amino acids. The chain carries TRBV5-1 and TRBJ1-1; 11 nucleotides match TRBD1. The sequence came from a human donor who received a COVID-19 vaccine. The sequencing used CD4+ T cells from blood, cultured in vitro, collected before SARS-CoV-2 vaccination. CDR3 amino acids: CASSFGTGGLGTEAFF. CDR3 DNA sequence: TGCGCCAGCAGCTTCGGGACAGGGGGACTGGGCACTGAAGCTTTCTTT.